This TCR beta chain is from a study of CD4+ T cells in melanoma. V lost 0 bases to trimming and J lost 11 bases, with 16 bases between them. Germline-derived CDR1 and CDR2 are MNHNY and SVGAGI (reference sequence). The CDR3 consists of 14 residues. This clone was seen just once. The antigen is unknown. Using immunoSEQ multiplex PCR, the repertoire was profiled, and TCRdb retains in-frame clones only, with some absent. The data contain roughly 10,000 clones, around 84% of them singletons. Points from the study as a whole: A reported correlation linked neoantigen-specific CD4+ T cells to CD8+, macrophage and B cell function.

This receptor was obtained from a human donor with melanoma. The genes are TRBV6-6 and TRBJ1-1; D unclear. Sequenced: cells from a culture (not recorded whether cultured in vitro). The CDR3 loop reads CASSYSWAGSFAFF. The CDR3 bases are TGTGCCAGCAGTTACTCTTGGGCAGGCAGCTTTGCTTTCTTT.